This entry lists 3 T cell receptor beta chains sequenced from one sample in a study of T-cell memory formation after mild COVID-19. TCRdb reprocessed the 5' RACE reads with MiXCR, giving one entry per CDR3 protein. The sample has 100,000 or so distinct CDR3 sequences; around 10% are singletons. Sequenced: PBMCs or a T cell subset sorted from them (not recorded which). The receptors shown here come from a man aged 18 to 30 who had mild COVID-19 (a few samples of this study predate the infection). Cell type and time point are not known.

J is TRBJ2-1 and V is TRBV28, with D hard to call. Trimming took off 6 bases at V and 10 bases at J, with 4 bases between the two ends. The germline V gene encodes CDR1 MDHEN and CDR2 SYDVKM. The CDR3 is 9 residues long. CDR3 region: CASSPEQFF. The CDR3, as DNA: TGTGCCAGCAGCCCAGAGCAGTTCTTC.

CDR3 residues: CASSRGTSGRHTDTQYF. In DNA, the CDR3 is TGTGCCAGCAGCCGTGGGACTAGCGGGCGACACACAGATACGCAGTATTTT. The V and J genes are TRBV7-3 and TRBJ2-3; 12 nucleotides line up with TRBD2. The germline V gene has CDR1 SGHTA and CDR2 FQGTGA. V shed 5 bases, J shed 2 bases, and the junction held 8 bases outside the gene matches. CDR3 length: 17 amino acids.

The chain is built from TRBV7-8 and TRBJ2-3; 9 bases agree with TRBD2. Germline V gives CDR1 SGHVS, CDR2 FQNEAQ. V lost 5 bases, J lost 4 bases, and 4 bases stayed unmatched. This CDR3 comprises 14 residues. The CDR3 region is CASSPWTSADTQYF. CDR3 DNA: TGTGCCAGCAGCCCTTGGACTAGCGCAGATACGCAGTATTTT.